The 25 T cell receptor beta chains below all came from one sample that was sequenced in a study of beta chain features in type 1 diabetes. Of the isolated RNA, all was reverse transcribed, and so the sequenced material was expressed TCRB transcripts. The assay was immunoSEQ multiplex PCR, and TCRdb's table has in-frame clones only and misses some. The table includes roughly 500,000 clones, approximately 30% detected once. Sequenced: naive CD4+ T cells from blood. These receptors originate from a man younger than 35 in good health.

A note on this clone: Other DNA sequences in this sample translate to the same CDR3. V and J are TRBV18 and TRBJ2-7; no reliable D call. CDR3 size: 11 residues. The V end was cut by 1 base, the J end by 7 bases, with 5 bases between. Looked up from germline, CDR1 is KGHSH and CDR2 is LQKENI. This chain's CDR3 is CASSPRTEQYF. The CDR3 DNA reads as TGTGCCAGCTCACCACGTACAGAGCAGTACTTC. The entire variable domain, with the rest obtained from reference TRBV18 and TRBJ2-7, is as follows: NAGVMQNPRHLVRRRGQEARLRCSPMKGHSHVYWYRQLPEEGLKFMVYLQKENIIDESGMPKERFSAEFPKEGPSILRIQQVVRGDSAAYFCASSPRTEQYFGPGTRLTVT.

The genes are TRBV28 and TRBJ2-3, with D possibly being TRBD1 (5 bases). The CDR3 is 14 amino acids. CDR1 and CDR2 from the germline V gene are MDHEN and SYDVKM. Deletions cut 6 bases from V and 6 bases from J, with 16 bases between. The CDR3 reads CASSRRQGVDTQYF. The DNA for the CDR3 is TGTGCCAGCAGCCGTCGGCAGGGTGTTGATACGCAGTATTTT.

The chain has TRBV9 and TRBJ2-3; 10 bases match TRBD2. Germline lookup yields CDR1 SGDLS and CDR2 YYNGEE. The CDR3 totals 17 residues. The trim removed 0 bases at V and 12 bases at J, leaving 16 bases unmatched. The CDR3 region is CASSVGNPSGRGGTQYF. The CDR3 coding sequence is TGTGCCAGCAGCGTAGGAAATCCTAGCGGGAGAGGAGGAACCCAGTATTTT.

This clone was picked up a small number of times. This sequence joins TRBV5-1 and TRBJ2-3, with TRBD2 matching 10 bases. The germline CDR1 and CDR2 sequences are SGHRS and YFSETQ. J was trimmed by 6 bases and V by 2 bases; bases with no gene match: 6. This CDR3 spans 15 amino acids. The CDR3 coding sequence is TGCGCCAGCAGCTTAACTAGCGGGAATCCCGATACGCAGTATTTT. The encoded protein is CASSLTSGNPDTQYF.

There are a few counts of this clone. The gene calls are TRBV10-3 and TRBJ2-7; D gene unclear. The V and J ends lost 1 base and 7 bases respectively, with 8 bases between them. This CDR3 has 12 residues. Germline assignment: CDR1 ENHRY and CDR2 SYGVKD. The CDR3 region is CAISEFQAEQYF. The CDR3, as DNA: TGTGCCATCAGTGAGTTTCAGGCAGAGCAGTACTTC.

The chain employs TRBV10-3 and TRBJ2-1; D is unresolved. The CDR3 totals 12 residues. V lost 3 bases and J lost 9, with 9 bases in between. Germline CDR1 is ENHRY and CDR2 is SYGVKD. CDR3 sequence: CAISESSPEQFF. The CDR3 DNA reads as TGTGCCATCAGTGAAAGTTCGCCTGAGCAGTTCTTC.

The chain employs TRBV30 and TRBJ1-1; no clear D gene. Looked up from germline, CDR1 is GTSNPN and CDR2 is SVGIG (reference sequence). The CDR3 covers 10 residues. Trimming removed 5 bases at V and 7 bases at J, with 8 bases between. The CDR3 spells CAWGPNEAFF. The CDR3 coding sequence is TGTGCCTGGGGGCCGAATGAAGCTTTCTTT. Full variable domain (outside the CDR3, taken from reference TRBV30 and TRBJ1-1): SQTIHQWPATLVQPVGSPLSLECTVEGTSNPNLYWYRQAAGRGLQLLFYSVGIGQISSEVPQNLSASRPQDRQFILSSKKLLLSDSGFYLCAWGPNEAFFGQGTRLTVV.

This clone was observed a few times. The gene calls are TRBV28 and TRBJ2-1, with 13 nucleotides matching TRBD2. Germline CDR1 reads MDHEN; CDR2 reads SYDVKM. V was pared by 5 bases and J by 7 bases, with 8 bases of the junction left unmatched. This CDR3 contains 16 residues. Here the CDR3 DNA reads TGTGCCAGCAGTCGACTCCGGACTAGCGGGAGTAATGAGCAGTTCTTC. It translates to CASSRLRTSGSNEQFF.

The CDR3 region is CASSTPGGEQFF. CDR3 bases: TGTGCCAGTAGTACCCCTGGTGGCGAGCAGTTCTTC. The rearrangement uses TRBV19 and TRBJ2-1; no clear D. CDR1 is LNHDA, CDR2 SQIVND, per germline (reference sequence). The CDR3 contains 12 residues. V lost 4 bases and J lost 10, with 11 bases in between.

This clone has more than one count but fewer than ten. V and J are TRBV9 and TRBJ2-1, with D possibly matching TRBD1 (5 bases). Trimming removed 6 bases from V and 0 bases from J, with 13 bases in between. Per germline, CDR1 SGDLS and CDR2 YYNGEE. The CDR3 runs to 15 residues. The chain's CDR3 is CASTVGQSSYNEQFF. DNA for the CDR3: TGTGCCAGCACCGTGGGGCAGAGCTCCTACAATGAGCAGTTCTTC.

The CDR3 here is CASTPNHGGYEQYF. The CDR3 DNA reads as TGTGCCAGCACCCCGAACCACGGGGGCTACGAGCAGTACTTC. The V and J genes are TRBV9 and TRBJ2-7; a possible D gene is TRBD2 (6 bases). Trimming shortened V by 6 bases and J by 3 bases, and 16 bases separated the two germline ends. Germline V gene lookup returns CDR1 SGDLS and CDR2 YYNGEE. The CDR3 runs 14 residues.

The chain combines TRBV6-6 with TRBJ2-7; D is undetermined. This CDR3 is built from 13 residues. Germline lookup yields CDR1 MNHNY and CDR2 SVGAGI (reference sequence). V was cut by 0 bases and J by 5 bases, with 8 bases left in between. The CDR3 DNA follows: TGTGCCAGCAGTTACTCAGGCAGTAACGAGCAGTACTTC. Translation gives CASSYSGSNEQYF.

The chain couples TRBV10-3 to TRBJ2-7; 7 bases map to TRBD2. V gave up 10 bases and J gave up 3 bases; unmatched junction bases: 6. This CDR3 has 12 amino acids. Germline-derived CDR1 and CDR2 are ENHRY and SYGVKD. This chain's CDR3 is CATGGSHYEQYF. In nucleotides, the CDR3 is TGTGCCACAGGCGGGAGTCACTACGAGCAGTACTTC.

The V call is TRBV28, the J call TRBJ2-7, with D perhaps TRBD1 (6 bases). Germline V CDR1 and CDR2: MDHEN, SYDVKM. The germline V and J ends were trimmed by 6 bases and 3 bases, with 18 bases remaining between them. CDR3 length: 15 amino acids. CDR3: CASSPSLGAFYEQYF. CDR3 nucleotide sequence: TGTGCCAGCAGCCCTTCCTTGGGGGCGTTCTACGAGCAGTACTTC.

This chain uses TRBV5-1 with TRBJ2-7; D call uncertain. Trimming shortened V by 0 bases and J by 1 base, and 11 bases separated the two germline ends. The germline CDR1 and CDR2 sequences are SGHRS and YFSETQ. The CDR3 runs 15 residues. In DNA form, the CDR3 reads TGCGCCAGCAGCTTGGTGGCTGATTATTCCTACGAGCAGTACTTC. Translated, it gives CASSLVADYSYEQYF. Complete variable domain (other parts from reference TRBV5-1 and TRBJ2-7): KAGVTQTPRYLIKTRGQQVTLSCSPISGHRSVSWYQQTPGQGLQFLFEYFSETQRNKGNFPGRFSGRQFSNSRSEMNVSTLELGDSALYLCASSLVADYSYEQYFGPGTRLTVT.

The rearrangement uses TRBV9 and TRBJ2-1, with D maybe TRBD2 (6 bases). Germline CDR1 and CDR2: SGDLS and YYNGEE. This CDR3 comprises 15 residues. V lost 0 bases, J lost 5 bases, and 12 bases lay in between. The CDR3 DNA sequence: TGTGCCAGCAGCGTAGTAACTAGCAGCGACAATGAGCAGTTCTTC. Residues: CASSVVTSSDNEQFF.

This rearrangement joins TRBV30 to TRBJ2-2; D tentatively reads TRBD1 or TRBD2 (5 bases each). V shed 2 bases and J shed 4 bases, with 8 bases lying between them. The CDR3 runs 13 residues. Looked up from germline, CDR1 is GTSNPN and CDR2 is SVGIG (reference sequence). The CDR3 DNA follows: TGTGCCTGGAGTAACGGGGCCACCGGGGAGCTGTTTTTT. As protein: CAWSNGATGELFF.

A few counts support this clone. CDR3 residues: CASSSERGSTDTQYF. In DNA, the CDR3 is TGTGCCAGCAGCTCCGAGCGGGGATCCACAGATACGCAGTATTTT. This sequence joins TRBV7-9 and TRBJ2-3, with TRBD2 identical over 7 bases. The V gene end was trimmed by 4 bases and the J gene end by 2 bases; junction bases not matched to a gene: 6. CDR3 size: 15 residues. CDR1 is SEHNR and CDR2 is FQNEAQ in the germline V gene (reference sequence).

The chain combines TRBV19 with TRBJ2-4; no definite D call. Trimming stripped 3 bases from V and 1 base from J, with 10 bases between. CDR1 LNHDA and CDR2 SQIVND come from the germline V gene (reference sequence). The CDR3 contains 15 residues. CDR3 amino acids: CASSMWDGAKNIQYF. The CDR3 bases are TGTGCCAGTAGTATGTGGGATGGGGCCAAAAACATTCAGTACTTC.

This clone was seen ten or more times. Distinct nucleotide sequences in the sample also encode this CDR3. The chain employs TRBV9 and TRBJ2-7; TRBD2 matches at 7 bases. Germline V gene lookup returns CDR1 SGDLS and CDR2 YYNGEE. There are 14 residues in the CDR3. V shed 0 bases, J shed 0 bases, and the junction held 0 bases outside the gene matches. The CDR3 nucleotides are TGTGCCAGCAGCGTAGGCGGGAGCTCCTACGAGCAGTACTTC. It translates to CASSVGGSSYEQYF.

The chain recombines TRBV7-9 with TRBJ2-2; D may be TRBD1 (5 bases). The germline gives CDR1 SEHNR, CDR2 FQNEAQ (reference sequence). Trimming removed 5 bases at V and 6 bases at J, with 16 bases between. The CDR3 is 15 amino acids. CDR3 residues: CASSTFGQGPGELFF. CDR3 sequence (DNA): TGTGCCAGCAGCACGTTCGGCCAGGGTCCCGGGGAGCTGTTTTTT. The whole variable domain, remainder taken from reference TRBV7-9 and TRBJ2-2, is DTGVSQNPRHKITKRGQNVTFRCDPISEHNRLYWYRQTLGQGPEFLTYFQNEAQLEKSRLLSDRFSAERPKGSFSTLEIQRTEQGDSAMYLCASSTFGQGPGELFFGEGSRLTVL.

The chain is built from TRBV29-1 and TRBJ2-3; D may match TRBD1 or TRBD2 (5 bases each). The CDR3 loop spans 14 amino acids. The V gene's germline CDR1 is SQVTM and CDR2 ANQGSEA. The V end was cut by 8 bases, the J end by 5 bases, with 20 bases between. This chain's CDR3 is CSLRGRVFRDTQYF. The CDR3 bases are TGCAGCCTGAGGGGCAGGGTCTTCAGAGATACGCAGTATTTT.

The chain uses TRBV30 and TRBJ2-1; unclear D gene. Germline V gene sequence: CDR1 GTSNPN, CDR2 SVGIG (reference sequence). The CDR3 has 13 residues. Trimming stripped 4 bases from V and 10 bases from J, with 17 bases between. Written as DNA, the CDR3 is TGTGCCTGGAACCAGAACCGATTGGACGAGCAGTTCTTC. Amino acid sequence: CAWNQNRLDEQFF.

This clone was picked up a small number of times. The rearrangement links TRBV29-1 to TRBJ1-2; no reliable D call. The CDR3 consists of 11 residues. V lost 6 bases to trimming and J lost 7 bases, with 12 bases between them. CDR1 is SQVTM, CDR2 ANQGSEA, per germline. This CDR3 is CSVARVSGYTF. The CDR3 nucleotides read TGCAGCGTGGCGAGGGTATCTGGCTACACCTTC.

The V and J genes are TRBV7-2 and TRBJ1-2; possible D gene TRBD1, 6 bases. This CDR3 spans 12 amino acids. V was trimmed by 7 bases and J by 6 bases, leaving 12 bases between them. Germline CDR1 and CDR2: SGHTA and FQGNSA. Written as DNA, the CDR3 is TGTGCCAGCACCAACCCAGGGGATGGCTACACCTTC. Translating gives CASTNPGDGYTF.